The rows below give T cell receptor beta chains drawn from one sample of a study of Graves' ophthalmopathy and Graves' hyperthyroidism. MiXCR was run by TCRdb on the multiplex PCR reads, yielding one entry per CDR3 protein. The data show hundreds of thousands of distinct CDR3 sequences, with approximately 42% seen just once and about 45% held by the top ten. Sequenced input: peripheral blood. These receptors originate from an adult man with Graves' ophthalmopathy. Each CDR3 is given with its conserved first and last residue. The order of the fields is J gene, D gene, clone size, V gene, CDR3 protein, CDR3 DNA. A D gene is named only where the DNA matches it firmly. Size values are once, few and many counts, or a class for expanded clones, and some rows have none.

TRBJ1-1 | - | - | TRBV7-2 | CASSLNRGRTEAFF | TGTGCCAGCAGCTTGAATAGGGGAAGGACTGAAGCTTTCTTT
TRBJ2-5 | - | - | TRBV7-8 | CASTPRADKETQYF | TGTGCCAGCACCCCTCGGGCGGACAAAGAGACCCAGTACTTC
TRBJ2-6 | - | once | TRBV5-8 | CASTGGRNYGANVLTF | TGTGCCTCGACTGGGGGGCGCAACTATGGGGCCAACGTCCTGACTTTC
TRBJ2-7 | - | - | TRBV29-1 | CASRTGTRAYEQYF | TGCGCCAGCAGAACCGGGACCCGCGCCTACGAGCAGTACTTC
TRBJ2-5 | - | - | TRBV7-3 | CASSSYTEGKTQYF | TGCGCCAGCAGCTCTTATACGGAGGGGAAGACCCAGTACTTC
TRBJ2-1 | TRBD1 | - | TRBV7-2 | CASSYDREGEQFF | TGTGCCAGCAGCTATGACAGGGAAGGTGAGCAGTTCTTC
TRBJ1-6 | - | few | TRBV7-3 | CASSVDSARNSPLHF | TGTGCCAGCAGCGTGGACTCCGCAAGAAATTCACCCCTCCACTTT
TRBJ2-5 | - | few | TRBV7-2 | CASSLHRAQETQYF | TGTGCCAGCAGCTTGCACCGGGCTCAAGAGACCCAGTACTTC
TRBJ2-7 | TRBD1 | few | TRBV29-1 | CSVEDPGQIYEQYF | TGCAGCGTTGAAGACCCGGGACAGATCTACGAGCAGTACTTC
TRBJ2-7 | - | few | TRBV7-2 | CASSSGGQSNEQYF | TGTGCCAGCAGCTCAGGGGGGCAGTCGAACGAGCAGTACTTC
TRBJ1-2 | - | many | TRBV10-1 | CASSKESGYGYTF | TGCGCCAGCAGCAAAGAGTCGGGGTATGGCTACACCTTC
TRBJ2-7 | TRBD1 | many | TRBV10-2 | CASSRTGSGEQYF | TGCGCCAGCAGTAGGACAGGGTCAGGGGAGCAGTACTTC
TRBJ2-5 | TRBD2 | many | TRBV29-1 | CSASSGRVQETQYF | TGCAGCGCGAGTAGCGGGAGGGTCCAAGAGACCCAGTACTTC
TRBJ1-2 | TRBD1 | many | TRBV15 | CATSRGGTGGFGYTF | TGTGCCACCAGCAGAGGCGGGACAGGGGGCTTTGGCTACACCTTC
TRBJ2-2 | - | - | TRBV12-3/TRBV12-4 | CASSRTNVNTRELFF | TGTGCCAGCAGTCGGACCAACGTGAACACCCGGGAGCTGTTTTTT
TRBJ1-4 | - | - | TRBV7-2 | CASSAQWGTSEKLFF | TGTGCCAGCAGCGCACAGTGGGGGACGTCTGAAAAACTGTTTTTT
TRBJ1-1 | - | few | TRBV7-9 | CASSIDQAFF | TGTGCCAGCAGCATCGATCAAGCTTTCTTT
TRBJ2-3 | TRBD1 | - | TRBV14 | CASSRTGEDGTDTQYF | TGTGCCAGCAGCCGCACAGGGGAAGATGGCACAGATACGCAGTATTTT